This record concerns one T cell receptor beta chain sequence. This record comes from a study of blood T cell repertoires in COVID-19. V dropped 4 bases and J dropped 6 bases, with 18 bases sitting between them. CDR1 is SNHLY and CDR2 is FYNNEI in the germline V gene. CDR3 length equals 15 residues. Clones were read by immunoSEQ multiplex PCR, and TCRdb kept only the in-frame ones, dropping some. The table lists about 300,000 clones, around 80% of them singletons. The chain joins TRBV2 to TRBJ2-5; D perhaps matches TRBD1 (5 bases). This receptor was taken from a woman aged 45-65 years with acute or convalescent COVID-19. The material sequenced was peripheral blood. CDR3 coding DNA: TGTGCCAGCAGTGTCAGGGCCGGGTCCGGGCAGACCCAGTACTTC. This sequence encodes CASSVRAGSGQTQYF.